This TCR beta chain was observed in a study of PD-1 blockade in mismatch repair-deficient tumors. Study-wide background: Enrolled about 2012-2016, patients had progressing, pretreated mismatch repair-deficient cancers of 12 to 13 types.

A remark on this clone: What it recognizes is unknown.

All patients were mismatch repair deficient, assessed by either PCR or immunohistochemistry. A few pembrolizumab responders had their TCRs sequenced. Whole-study results and caveats: After pembrolizumab, tumor-resident clones rose rapidly, then generally contracted before radiologic responses.

Profiling relied on immunoSEQ multiplex PCR, and the TCRdb table lists in-frame clones only, not all of them. The sample yields around 49,000 clones, under 85% seen once. The CDR3 sequence is 18 residues long. V was clipped by 0 bases and J by 2 bases; unmatched bases: 10. Germline CDR1 and CDR2: LNHDA and SQIVND (reference sequence). The chain recombines TRBV19 with TRBJ2-3, with TRBD2 identical over 8 bases. Sequences were derived from PBMCs, sampled before pembrolizumab treatment. The clonotype comes from an adult with mismatch repair-deficient cancer. The CDR3 coding sequence is TGTGCCAGTAGTATAGATGCTCAAACTAGCGGCGCCACAGATACGCAGTATTTT. Protein product: CASSIDAQTSGATDTQYF.